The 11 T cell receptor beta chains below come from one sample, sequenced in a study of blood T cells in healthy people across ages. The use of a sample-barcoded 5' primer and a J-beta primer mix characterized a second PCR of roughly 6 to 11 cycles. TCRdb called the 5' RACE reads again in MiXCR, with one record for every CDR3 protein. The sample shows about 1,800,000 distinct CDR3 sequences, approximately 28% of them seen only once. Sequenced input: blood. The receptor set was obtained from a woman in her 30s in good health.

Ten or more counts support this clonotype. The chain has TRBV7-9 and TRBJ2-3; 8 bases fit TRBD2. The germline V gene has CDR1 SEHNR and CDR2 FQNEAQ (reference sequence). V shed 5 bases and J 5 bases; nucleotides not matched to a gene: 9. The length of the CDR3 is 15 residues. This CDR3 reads CASSGRTSSLDTQYF. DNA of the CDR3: TGTGCCAGCAGCGGGCGGACTAGCTCGTTAGATACGCAGTATTTT.

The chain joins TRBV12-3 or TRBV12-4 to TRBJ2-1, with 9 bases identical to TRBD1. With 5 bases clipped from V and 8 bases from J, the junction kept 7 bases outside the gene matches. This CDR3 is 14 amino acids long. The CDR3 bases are TGTGCCAGCAGTATCCAGGACAGGGGCGATGAGCAGTTCTTC. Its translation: CASSIQDRGDEQFF.

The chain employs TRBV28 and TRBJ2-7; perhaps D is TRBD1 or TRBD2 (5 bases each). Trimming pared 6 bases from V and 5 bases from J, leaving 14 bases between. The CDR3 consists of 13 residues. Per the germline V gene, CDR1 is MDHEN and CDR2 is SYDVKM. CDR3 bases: TGTGCCAGCAGCCAAAAGAGGGGAGACGAGCAGTACTTC. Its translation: CASSQKRGDEQYF.

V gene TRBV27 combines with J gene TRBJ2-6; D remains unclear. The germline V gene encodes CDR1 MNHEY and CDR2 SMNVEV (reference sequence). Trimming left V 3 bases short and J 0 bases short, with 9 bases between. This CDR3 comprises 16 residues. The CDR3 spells CASSFQWASGANVLTF. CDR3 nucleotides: TGTGCCAGCAGTTTTCAGTGGGCCTCTGGGGCCAACGTCCTGACTTTC. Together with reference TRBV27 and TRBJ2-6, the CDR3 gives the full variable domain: EAQVTQNPRYLITVTGKKLTVTCSQNMNHEYMSWYRQDPGLGLRQIYYSMNVEVTDKGDVPEGYKVSRKEKRNFPLILESPSPNQTSLYFCASSFQWASGANVLTFGAGSRLTVL.

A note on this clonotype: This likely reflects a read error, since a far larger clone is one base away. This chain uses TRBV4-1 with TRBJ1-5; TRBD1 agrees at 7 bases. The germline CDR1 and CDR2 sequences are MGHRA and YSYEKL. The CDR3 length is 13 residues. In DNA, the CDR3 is TGCGCCTGCAGTGGACAGGGCAATCAGCCCCAGCATTTT. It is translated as CACSGQGNQPQHF.

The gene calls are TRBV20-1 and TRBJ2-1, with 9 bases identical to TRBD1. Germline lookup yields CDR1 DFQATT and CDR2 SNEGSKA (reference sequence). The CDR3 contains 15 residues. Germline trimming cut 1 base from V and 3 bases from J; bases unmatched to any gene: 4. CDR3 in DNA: TGCAGTGCTAGAGTTATGACAGGGGGCTACAATGAGCAGTTCTTC. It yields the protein CSARVMTGGYNEQFF.

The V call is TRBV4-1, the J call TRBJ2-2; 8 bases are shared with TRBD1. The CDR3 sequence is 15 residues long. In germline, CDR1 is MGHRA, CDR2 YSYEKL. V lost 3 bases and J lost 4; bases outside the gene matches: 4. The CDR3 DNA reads TGCGCCAGCAGCCACAGGACAGGGAGCACCGGGGAGCTGTTTTTT. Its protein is CASSHRTGSTGELFF.

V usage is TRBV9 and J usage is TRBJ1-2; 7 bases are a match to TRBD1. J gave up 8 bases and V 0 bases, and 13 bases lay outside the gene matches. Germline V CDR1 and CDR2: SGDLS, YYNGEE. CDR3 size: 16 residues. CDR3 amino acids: CASSVEGQGGANGYTF. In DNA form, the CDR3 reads TGTGCCAGCAGCGTAGAAGGGCAGGGGGGCGCAAACGGCTACACCTTC.

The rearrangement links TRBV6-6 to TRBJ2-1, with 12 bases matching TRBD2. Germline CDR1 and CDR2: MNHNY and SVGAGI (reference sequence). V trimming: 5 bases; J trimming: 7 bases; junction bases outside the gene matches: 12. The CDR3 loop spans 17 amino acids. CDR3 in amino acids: CASSASTSGGTINEQFF. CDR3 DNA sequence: TGTGCCAGCAGTGCTTCGACTAGCGGGGGAACCATTAATGAGCAGTTCTTC.

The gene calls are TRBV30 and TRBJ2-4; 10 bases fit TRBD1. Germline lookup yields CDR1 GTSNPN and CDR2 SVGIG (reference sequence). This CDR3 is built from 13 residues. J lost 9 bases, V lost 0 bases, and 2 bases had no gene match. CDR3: CAWSVGDRGIQYF. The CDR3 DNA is TGTGCCTGGAGTGTAGGGGACAGGGGCATTCAGTACTTC.

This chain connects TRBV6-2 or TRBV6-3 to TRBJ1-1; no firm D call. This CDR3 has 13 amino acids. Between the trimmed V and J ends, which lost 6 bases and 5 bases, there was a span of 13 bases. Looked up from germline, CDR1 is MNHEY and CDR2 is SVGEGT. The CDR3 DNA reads TGTGCCAGCAGCTCCCGGGATCGGACTGAAGCTTTCTTT. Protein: CASSSRDRTEAFF.